The entry that follows covers one T cell receptor (beta chain) sequence. The data were taken from a study of technical replicates of blood from a few donors. Some clones are missing from TCRdb's copy, which holds only in-frame ones; the method was immunoSEQ multiplex PCR. Of about 93,000 clones listed, 95% are singletons. V lost 3 bases to trimming and J lost 5 bases, with 10 bases between them. The CDR3 extends over 13 amino acids. Germline loops: CDR1 MDHEN, CDR2 SYDVKM. This receptor was taken from a human donor in good health. The sample consisted of T cells isolated from PBMCs. V is TRBV28 and J is TRBJ1-2; TRBD1 is a possible D gene (6 bases). This CDR3 is CASSLAGEYGYTF. In nucleotides, the CDR3 is TGTGCCAGCAGTTTGGCAGGGGAATATGGCTACACCTTC.